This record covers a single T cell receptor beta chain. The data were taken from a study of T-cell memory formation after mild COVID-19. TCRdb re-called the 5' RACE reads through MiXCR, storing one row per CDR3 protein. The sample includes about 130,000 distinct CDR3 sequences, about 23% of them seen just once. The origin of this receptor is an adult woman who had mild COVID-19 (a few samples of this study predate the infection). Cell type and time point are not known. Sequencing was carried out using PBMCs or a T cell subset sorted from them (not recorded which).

CDR3 loop: CSARNVTVAYEQYF. CDR3 coding DNA: TGCAGTGCTAGAAACGTCACCGTCGCCTACGAGCAGTACTTC. The V call is TRBV20-1, the J call TRBJ2-7, with D hard to call. Germline lookup yields CDR1 DFQATT and CDR2 SNEGSKA (reference sequence). This CDR3 spans 14 amino acids. V shed 2 bases and J shed 2 bases, with 13 bases lying between them.